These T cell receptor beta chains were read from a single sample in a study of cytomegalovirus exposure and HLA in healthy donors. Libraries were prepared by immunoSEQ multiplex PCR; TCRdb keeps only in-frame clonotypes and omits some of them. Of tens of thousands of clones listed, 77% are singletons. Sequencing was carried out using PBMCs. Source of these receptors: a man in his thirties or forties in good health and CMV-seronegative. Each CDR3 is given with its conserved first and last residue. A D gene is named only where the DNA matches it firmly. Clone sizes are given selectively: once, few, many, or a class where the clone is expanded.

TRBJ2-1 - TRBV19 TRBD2 CASSLLAGQNNEQFF TGTGCCAGTAGTCTGCTAGCGGGCCAAAACAATGAGCAGTTCTTC
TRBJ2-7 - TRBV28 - CASTRDSTYEQYF TGTGCCAGCACTCGGGACTCCACCTACGAGCAGTACTTC
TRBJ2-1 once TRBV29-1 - CSVGRVGNEQFF TGCAGCGTTGGGAGAGTCGGAAATGAGCAGTTCTTC
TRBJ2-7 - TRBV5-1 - CASSLEEGVSEQYF TGCGCCAGCAGCTTGGAAGAGGGGGTCTCCGAGCAGTACTTC
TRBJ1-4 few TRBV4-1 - CASSQLSGSRREKLFF TGCGCCAGCAGCCAACTCTCGGGATCCCGGAGAGAAAAACTGTTTTTT
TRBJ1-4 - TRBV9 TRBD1 CASASGQLGNEKLFF TGTGCCAGCGCATCGGGACAGCTCGGTAATGAAAAACTGTTTTTT
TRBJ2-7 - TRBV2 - CASSVTPGVGGEQYF TGTGCCAGCAGTGTGACACCCGGGGTCGGGGGTGAGCAGTACTTC
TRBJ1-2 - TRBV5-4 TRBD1 CASRPILGQGHGYTF TGTGCCAGCAGGCCGATCCTCGGACAGGGCCATGGCTACACCTTC
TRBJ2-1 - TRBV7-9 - CASSDTQGIGRASQFF TGTGCCAGCAGCGACACGCAGGGGATAGGACGAGCCTCACAGTTCTTC
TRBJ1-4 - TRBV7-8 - CASTQGRAREKLFF TGTGCCAGCACCCAGGGGAGGGCGAGGGAAAAACTGTTTTTT
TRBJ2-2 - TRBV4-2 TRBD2 CASSQATSGSENTGELFF TGTGCCAGCAGCCAAGCGACTAGCGGGAGTGAGAACACCGGGGAGCTGTTTTTT
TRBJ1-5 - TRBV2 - CASSEESNQPQHF TGTGCCAGCAGTGAGGAGAGCAATCAGCCCCAGCATTTT
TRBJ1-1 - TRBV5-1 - CVSSLGIKIGGEAFF TGCGTCAGCAGCTTGGGAATTAAGATCGGGGGTGAAGCTTTCTTT
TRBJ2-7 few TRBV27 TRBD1 CASRPGQGWYEQYF TGTGCCAGCAGGCCGGGACAGGGTTGGTACGAGCAGTACTTC
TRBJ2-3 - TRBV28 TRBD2 CASSSSPTSGSTDTQYF TGTGCCAGCAGTTCTTCACCAACTAGCGGTAGCACAGATACGCAGTATTTT
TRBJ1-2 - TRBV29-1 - CSLGGGYGYTF TGCAGCCTCGGGGGGGGGTATGGCTACACCTTC
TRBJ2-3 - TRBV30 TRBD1 CACDRGFADTQYF TGTGCCTGCGACAGGGGGTTTGCAGATACGCAGTATTTT
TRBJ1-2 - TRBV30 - CAWKWEHYGYTF TGTGCCTGGAAGTGGGAGCACTATGGCTACACCTTC
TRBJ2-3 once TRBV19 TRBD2 CASSRLIAGGLSRDTQYF TGTGCCAGTAGTAGACTCATAGCGGGAGGGTTGTCTAGAGATACGCAGTATTTT
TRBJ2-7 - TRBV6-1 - CASSDRGLGYEQYF TGTGCCAGCAGTGATCGCGGGCTTGGGTACGAGCAGTACTTC
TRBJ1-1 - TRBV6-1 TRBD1 CASSIGTGIPTEAFF TGTGCCAGCAGTATCGGGACAGGGATTCCCACTGAAGCTTTCTTT
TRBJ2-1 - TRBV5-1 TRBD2 CASSSSGGGYNEQFF TGCGCCAGCAGCTCTAGCGGGGGGGGCTACAATGAGCAGTTCTTC
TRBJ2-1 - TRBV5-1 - CASSRGTVYNEQFF TGCGCCAGCAGCCGGGGGACAGTCTACAATGAGCAGTTCTTC
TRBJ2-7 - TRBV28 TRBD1 CASSSHGTGTYEQYF TGTGCCAGCAGTTCCCACGGGACAGGGACCTACGAGCAGTACTTC
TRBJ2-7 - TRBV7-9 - CASSPGTGYYEQYF TGTGCCAGCAGCCCCGGGACTGGGTACTACGAGCAGTACTTC
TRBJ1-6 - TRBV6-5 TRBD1 CASSYTGGRSSPLHF TGTGCCAGCAGTTACACAGGGGGCCGGAGCTCACCCCTCCACTTT
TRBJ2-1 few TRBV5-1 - CASSLVYDSSYNEQFF TGCGCCAGCAGCTTGGTTTACGACAGCTCCTACAATGAGCAGTTCTTC
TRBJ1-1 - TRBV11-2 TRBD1 CASSLAHGQGAYTEAFF TGTGCCAGCAGCTTAGCCCATGGACAGGGGGCTTACACTGAAGCTTTCTTT
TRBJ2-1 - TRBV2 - CASRAESSYNEQFF TGTGCCAGCAGGGCGGAGAGCTCCTACAATGAGCAGTTCTTC
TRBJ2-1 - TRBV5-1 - CASSPTGRTEQFF TGCGCCAGCAGCCCGACAGGGAGGACTGAGCAGTTCTTC
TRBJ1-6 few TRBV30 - CAWRDRIHSPLHF TGTGCCTGGAGAGACAGGATCCATTCACCCCTCCACTTT
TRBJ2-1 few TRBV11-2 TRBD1 CASSSGQAYNEQFF TGTGCCAGCAGCTCGGGACAGGCGTACAATGAGCAGTTCTTC
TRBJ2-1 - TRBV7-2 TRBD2 CASILGLAGGNEQFF TGTGCCAGCATACTAGGCCTAGCGGGAGGAAATGAGCAGTTCTTC
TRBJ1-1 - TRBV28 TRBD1 CASSPRKGARDTEAFF TGTGCCAGCAGTCCCCGTAAGGGGGCAAGGGACACTGAAGCTTTCTTT
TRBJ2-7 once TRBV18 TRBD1 CASSPGQDPRQYF TGTGCCAGCTCACCGGGACAGGATCCGCGGCAGTACTTC
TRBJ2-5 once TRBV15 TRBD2 CATSSEGLAGGTDPRETQYF TGTGCCACCAGCAGTGAGGGACTAGCGGGAGGAACGGATCCAAGGGAGACCCAGTACTTC
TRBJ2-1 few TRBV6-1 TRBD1 CATADRGVNNEQFF TGTGCCACCGCGGACAGGGGGGTGAACAATGAGCAGTTCTTC
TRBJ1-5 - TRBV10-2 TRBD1 CASSESTGGGWQPQHF TGCGCCAGCAGTGAGTCGACGGGAGGGGGCTGGCAGCCCCAGCATTTT
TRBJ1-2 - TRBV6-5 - CASSYSYAEYGYTF TGTGCCAGCAGTTACTCCTACGCTGAATATGGCTACACCTTC
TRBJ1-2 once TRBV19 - CASSKWSYYGNYGYTF TGTGCCAGTAGTAAGTGGTCTTACTATGGGAACTATGGCTACACCTTC
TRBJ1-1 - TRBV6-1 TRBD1 CASSSRQGEGTEAFF TGTGCCAGCAGTTCTAGACAGGGTGAGGGTACTGAAGCTTTCTTT
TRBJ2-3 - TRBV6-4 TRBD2 CASRTLSGGAEGTQYF TGTGCCAGCAGGACCCTTAGCGGGGGGGCCGAGGGTACGCAGTATTTT
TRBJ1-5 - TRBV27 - CASSTTQGQPQHF TGTGCCAGCAGTACGACACAGGGACAGCCCCAGCATTTT
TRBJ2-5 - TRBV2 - CASRSQEGGARETQYF TGTGCCAGCAGATCCCAGGAAGGGGGGGCTCGGGAGACCCAGTACTTC
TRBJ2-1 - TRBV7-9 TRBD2 CASTSGSSSYNEQFF TGTGCCAGCACTAGCGGAAGCTCCTCCTACAATGAGCAGTTCTTC
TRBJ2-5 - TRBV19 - CASNGGPQETQYF TGTGCCAGTAACGGGGGACCCCAAGAGACCCAGTACTTC
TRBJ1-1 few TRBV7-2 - CASSLAGPGSGNTEAFF TGTGCCAGCAGCTTAGCGGGGCCAGGGTCGGGGAACACTGAAGCTTTCTTT
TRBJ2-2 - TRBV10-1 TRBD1 CASSEGQGNTGELFF TGCGCCAGCAGTGAGGGACAGGGGAACACCGGGGAGCTGTTTTTT
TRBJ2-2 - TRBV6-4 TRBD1 CASGSGTANTGELFF TGTGCCAGCGGTTCCGGGACAGCGAACACCGGGGAGCTGTTTTTT